This T cell receptor (beta chain) stems from a study of T cell changes during pregnancy in multiple sclerosis. Germline V CDR1 and CDR2: LNHDA, SQIVND (reference sequence). J gave up 4 bases and V 4 bases, and 8 bases lay outside the gene matches. CDR3 length equals 16 residues. Here immunoSEQ multiplex PCR was the method, and the copy in TCRdb shows in-frame clones only, minus some. Of about 58,000 clones listed, 91% are singletons. This clone was found once. Sequenced here: CD4+ T cells from peripheral blood mononuclear cells, sampled after pregnancy. The chain couples TRBV19 to TRBJ2-2; 8 positions match TRBD1. The receptor was derived from a female donor in good health, enrolled as a control in a pregnancy study. The DNA for the CDR3 is TGTGCCAGTAGTACCTCAGGGGGCAGAGGCACCGGGGAGCTGTTTTTT. It yields the protein CASSTSGGRGTGELFF.